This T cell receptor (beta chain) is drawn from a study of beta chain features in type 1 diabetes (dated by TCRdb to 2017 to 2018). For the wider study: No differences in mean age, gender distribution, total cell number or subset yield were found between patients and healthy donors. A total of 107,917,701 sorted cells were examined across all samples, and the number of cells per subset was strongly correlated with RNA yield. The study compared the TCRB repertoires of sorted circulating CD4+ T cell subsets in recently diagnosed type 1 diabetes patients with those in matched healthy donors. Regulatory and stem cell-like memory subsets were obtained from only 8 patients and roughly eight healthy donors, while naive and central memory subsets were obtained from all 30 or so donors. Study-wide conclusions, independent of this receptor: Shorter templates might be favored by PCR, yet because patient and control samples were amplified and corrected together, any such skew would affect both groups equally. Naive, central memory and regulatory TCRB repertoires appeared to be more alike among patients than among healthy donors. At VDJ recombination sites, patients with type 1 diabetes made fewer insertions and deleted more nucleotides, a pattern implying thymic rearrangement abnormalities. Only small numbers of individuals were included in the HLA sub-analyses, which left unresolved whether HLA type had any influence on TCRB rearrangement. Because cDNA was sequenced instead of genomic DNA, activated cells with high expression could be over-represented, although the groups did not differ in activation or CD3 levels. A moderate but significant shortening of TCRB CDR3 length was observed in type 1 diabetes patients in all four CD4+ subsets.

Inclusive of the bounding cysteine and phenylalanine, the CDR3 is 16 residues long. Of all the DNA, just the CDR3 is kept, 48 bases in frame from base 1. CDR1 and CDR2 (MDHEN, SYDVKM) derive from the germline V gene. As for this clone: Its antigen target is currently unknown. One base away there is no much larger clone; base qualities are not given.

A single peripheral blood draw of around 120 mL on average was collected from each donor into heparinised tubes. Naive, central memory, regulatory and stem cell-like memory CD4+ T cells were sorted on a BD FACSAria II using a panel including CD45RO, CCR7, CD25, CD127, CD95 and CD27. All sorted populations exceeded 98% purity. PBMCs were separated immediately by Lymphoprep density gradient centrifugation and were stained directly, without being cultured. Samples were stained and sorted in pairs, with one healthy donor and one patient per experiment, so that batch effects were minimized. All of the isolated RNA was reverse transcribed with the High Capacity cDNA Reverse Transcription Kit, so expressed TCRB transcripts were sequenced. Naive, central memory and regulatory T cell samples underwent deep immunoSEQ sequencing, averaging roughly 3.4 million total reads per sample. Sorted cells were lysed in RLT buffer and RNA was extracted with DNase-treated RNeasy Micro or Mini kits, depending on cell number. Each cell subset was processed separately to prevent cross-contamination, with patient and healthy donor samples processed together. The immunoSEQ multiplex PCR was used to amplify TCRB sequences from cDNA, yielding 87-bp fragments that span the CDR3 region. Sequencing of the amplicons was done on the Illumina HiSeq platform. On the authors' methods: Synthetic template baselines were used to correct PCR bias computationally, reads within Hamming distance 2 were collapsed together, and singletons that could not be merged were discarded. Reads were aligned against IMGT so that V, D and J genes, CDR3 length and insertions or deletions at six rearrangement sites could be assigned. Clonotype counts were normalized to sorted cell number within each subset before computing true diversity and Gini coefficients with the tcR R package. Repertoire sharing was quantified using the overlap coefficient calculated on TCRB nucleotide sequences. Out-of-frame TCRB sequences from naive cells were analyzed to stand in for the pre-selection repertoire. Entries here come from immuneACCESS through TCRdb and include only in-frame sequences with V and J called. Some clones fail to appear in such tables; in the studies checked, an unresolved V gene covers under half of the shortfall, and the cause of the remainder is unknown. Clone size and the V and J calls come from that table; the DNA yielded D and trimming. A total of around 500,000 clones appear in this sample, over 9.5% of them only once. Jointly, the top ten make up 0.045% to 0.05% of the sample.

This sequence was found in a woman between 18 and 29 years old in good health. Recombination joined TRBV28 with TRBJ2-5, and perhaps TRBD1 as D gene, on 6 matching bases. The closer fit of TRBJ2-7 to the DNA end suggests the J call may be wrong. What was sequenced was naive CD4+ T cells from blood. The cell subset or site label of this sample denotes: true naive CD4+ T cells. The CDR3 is CASSLAVRGGRSEQYF. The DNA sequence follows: TGTGCCAGCAGTTTAGCCGTGAGAGGGGGAAGATCCGAGCAGTACTTC.